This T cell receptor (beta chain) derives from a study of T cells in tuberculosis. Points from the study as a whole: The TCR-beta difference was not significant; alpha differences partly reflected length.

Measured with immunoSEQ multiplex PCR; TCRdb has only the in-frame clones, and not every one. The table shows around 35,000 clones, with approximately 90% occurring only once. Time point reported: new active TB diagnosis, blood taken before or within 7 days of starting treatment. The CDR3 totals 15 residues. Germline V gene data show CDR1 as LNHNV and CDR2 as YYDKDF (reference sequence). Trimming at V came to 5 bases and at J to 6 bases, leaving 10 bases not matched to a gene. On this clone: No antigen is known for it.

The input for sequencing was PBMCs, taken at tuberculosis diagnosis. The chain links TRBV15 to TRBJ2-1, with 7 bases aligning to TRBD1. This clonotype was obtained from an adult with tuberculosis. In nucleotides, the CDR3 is TGTGCCACCAGCCGCCCGCGACAGGGAGTCAATGAGCAGTTCTTC. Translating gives CATSRPRQGVNEQFF.